This TCR beta chain was sequenced in a study of T cell repertoires in cytomegalovirus infection. This CDR3 contains 13 residues. Germline V gene data show CDR1 as MGHDK and CDR2 as SYGVNS. V lost 3 bases and J lost 4, with 9 bases in between. TCRdb re-called the reads with MiXCR, one entry per CDR3 protein. The table records some 940,000 distinct CDR3 sequences, roughly 31% of them present only once. This clonotype was seen ten or more times. Its antigen is not known. The clonotype comes from a human donor in good health (CMV status not recorded). Some clones in this sample may be carry-over from other donors' samples. The sequencing used cultured CD8+ T cells from PBMCs, collected from culture after CMV antigen stimulation. V gene TRBV25-1 combines with J gene TRBJ1-1; D call uncertain. The CDR3 spells CASSEGLGTEAFF. The CDR3 DNA reads TGTGCCAGCAGTGAGGGTCTGGGCACTGAAGCTTTCTTT. The entire variable domain, with the rest obtained from reference TRBV25-1 and TRBJ1-1, is as follows: EADIYQTPRYLVIGTGKKITLECSQTMGHDKMYWYQQDPGMELHLIHYSYGVNSTEKGDLSSESTVSRIRTEHFPLTLESARPSHTSQYLCASSEGLGTEAFFGQGTRLTVV.